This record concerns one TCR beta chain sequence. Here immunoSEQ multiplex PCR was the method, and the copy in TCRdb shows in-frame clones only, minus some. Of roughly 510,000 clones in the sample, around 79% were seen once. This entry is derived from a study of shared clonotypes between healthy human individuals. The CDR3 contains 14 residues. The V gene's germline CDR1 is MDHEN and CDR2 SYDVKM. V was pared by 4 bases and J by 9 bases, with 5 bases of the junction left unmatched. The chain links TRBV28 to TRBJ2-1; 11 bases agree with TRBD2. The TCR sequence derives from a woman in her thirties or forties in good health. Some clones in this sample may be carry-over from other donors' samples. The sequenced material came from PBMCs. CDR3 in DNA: TGTGCCAGCAGTTCACTTAGCGGGAGGGGTGAGCAGTTCTTC. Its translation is CASSSLSGRGEQFF.